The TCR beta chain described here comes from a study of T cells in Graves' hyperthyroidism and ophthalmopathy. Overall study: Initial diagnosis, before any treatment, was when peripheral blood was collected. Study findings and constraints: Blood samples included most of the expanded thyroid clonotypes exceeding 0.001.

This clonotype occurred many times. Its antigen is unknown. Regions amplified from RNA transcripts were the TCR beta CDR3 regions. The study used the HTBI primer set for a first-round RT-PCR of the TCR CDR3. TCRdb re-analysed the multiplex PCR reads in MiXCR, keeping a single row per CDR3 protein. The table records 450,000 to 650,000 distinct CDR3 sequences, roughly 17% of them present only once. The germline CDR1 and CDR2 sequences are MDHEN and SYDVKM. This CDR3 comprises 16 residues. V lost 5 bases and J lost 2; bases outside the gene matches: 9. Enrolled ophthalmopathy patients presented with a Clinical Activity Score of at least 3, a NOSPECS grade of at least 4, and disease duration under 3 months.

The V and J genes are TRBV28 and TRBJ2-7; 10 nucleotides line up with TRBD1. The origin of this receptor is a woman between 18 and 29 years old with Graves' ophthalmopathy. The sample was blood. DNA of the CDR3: TGTGCCAGCAGTCCCCGGGACAGGGGACCCCCCTACGAGCAGTACTTC. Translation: CASSPRDRGPPYEQYF. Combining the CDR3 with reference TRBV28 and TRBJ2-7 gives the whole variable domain DVKVTQSSRYLVKRTGEKVFLECVQDMDHENMFWYRQDPGLGLRLIYFSYDVKMKEKGDIPEGYSVSREKKERFSLILESASTNQTSMYLCASSPRDRGPPYEQYFGPGTRLTVT.